These T cell receptor beta chains were read from a single sample in a study of T-cell memory formation after mild COVID-19. TCRdb ran MiXCR on the 5' RACE reads and lists one entry per CDR3 protein. Counted here are some 180,000 distinct CDR3 sequences, over 10% occurring once; the ten biggest clones make up approximately 3.5%. The sample taken for sequencing was PBMCs or a T cell subset sorted from them (not recorded which). Receptors originate from a man between 18 and 29 years old who had mild COVID-19 (a few samples of this study predate the infection). Cell type and time point are not known. Each CDR3 is given with its conserved first and last residue. A D gene is named only where the DNA matches it firmly. Clone size appears in some rows only: once, few, many, or a class for an expanded clone.

abundance: few; j_gene: TRBJ2-3; d_gene: NA; len: 13; v_gene: TRBV7-9; CDR3aa: CASSSTGADTQYF; CDR3nt: TGTGCCAGCAGCAGTACTGGGGCAGATACGCAGTATTTT
abundance: NA; j_gene: TRBJ2-3; d_gene: NA; len: 16; v_gene: TRBV5-1; CDR3aa: CASSLSRLAATDTQYF; CDR3nt: TGCGCCAGCAGCTTGAGTCGACTGGCGGCCACAGATACGCAGTATTTT
abundance: many; j_gene: TRBJ2-5; d_gene: NA; len: 14; v_gene: TRBV7-9; CDR3aa: CASSLVEGAETQYF; CDR3nt: TGTGCCAGCAGCTTAGTGGAGGGCGCGGAGACCCAGTACTTC
abundance: NA; j_gene: TRBJ2-3; d_gene: NA; len: 15; v_gene: TRBV7-6; CDR3aa: CASSLGVVDTDTQYF; CDR3nt: TGTGCCAGCAGCTTAGGGGTGGTAGACACAGATACGCAGTATTTT
abundance: many; j_gene: TRBJ2-3; d_gene: NA; len: 15; v_gene: TRBV12-3/TRBV12-4; CDR3aa: CASRQLGGPTDTQYF; CDR3nt: TGTGCCAGCAGGCAACTAGGGGGTCCCACAGATACGCAGTATTTT
abundance: NA; j_gene: TRBJ2-7; d_gene: TRBD1; len: 13; v_gene: TRBV12-3/TRBV12-4; CDR3aa: CASSIQGAHEQYF; CDR3nt: TGTGCCAGCAGTATACAGGGGGCCCACGAGCAGTACTTC
abundance: NA; j_gene: TRBJ1-6; d_gene: TRBD1; len: 14; v_gene: TRBV12-3/TRBV12-4; CDR3aa: CASSQGQENSPLHF; CDR3nt: TGTGCCAGCAGCCAAGGACAGGAGAATTCACCCCTCCACTTT
abundance: few; j_gene: TRBJ2-1; d_gene: NA; len: 15; v_gene: TRBV5-1; CDR3aa: CASSLVQGSVGWSFF; CDR3nt: TGCGCCAGCAGCTTGGTTCAGGGGTCTGTTGGGTGGTCGTTCTTC
abundance: NA; j_gene: TRBJ2-5; d_gene: NA; len: 15; v_gene: TRBV5-1; CDR3aa: CASSLDVRRIETQYF; CDR3nt: TGCGCCAGCAGCTTGGATGTCCGCAGGATCGAGACCCAGTACTTC
abundance: few; j_gene: TRBJ2-3; d_gene: TRBD2; len: 15; v_gene: TRBV12-3/TRBV12-4; CDR3aa: CASSSTSGSTDTQYF; CDR3nt: TGTGCCAGCAGTTCGACTAGCGGAAGCACAGATACGCAGTATTTT
abundance: NA; j_gene: TRBJ2-5; d_gene: NA; len: 12; v_gene: TRBV11-2; CDR3aa: CASSFGQETQYF; CDR3nt: TGTGCCAGCAGCTTTGGCCAAGAGACCCAGTACTTC
abundance: NA; j_gene: TRBJ1-5; d_gene: TRBD1; len: 12; v_gene: TRBV3-1; CDR3aa: CASSRQGQPQHF; CDR3nt: TGTGCCAGCAGTCGACAGGGACAGCCCCAGCATTTT
abundance: few; j_gene: TRBJ2-2; d_gene: TRBD1; len: 16; v_gene: TRBV5-1; CDR3aa: CASSLRDSLLAGELFF; CDR3nt: TGCGCCAGCAGCCTACGGGACAGCCTCCTGGCCGGGGAGCTGTTTTTT
abundance: NA; j_gene: TRBJ2-2; d_gene: NA; len: 16; v_gene: TRBV7-6; CDR3aa: CASSFMGVPNTGELFF; CDR3nt: TGTGCCAGCAGCTTCATGGGCGTACCGAACACCGGGGAGCTGTTTTTT
abundance: few; j_gene: TRBJ2-7; d_gene: NA; len: 17; v_gene: TRBV6-6; CDR3aa: CASSYSRTGAVIYEQYF; CDR3nt: TGTGCCAGCAGTTACTCGAGAACGGGGGCCGTAATCTACGAGCAGTACTTC
abundance: NA; j_gene: TRBJ2-3; d_gene: TRBD2; len: 15; v_gene: TRBV9; CDR3aa: CASSVGGGAPDTQYF; CDR3nt: TGTGCCAGCAGCGTAGGCGGGGGGGCCCCAGATACGCAGTATTTT
abundance: NA; j_gene: TRBJ1-2; d_gene: TRBD1; len: 15; v_gene: TRBV12-3/TRBV12-4; CDR3aa: CASSFPGQGIQGYTF; CDR3nt: TGTGCCAGCAGTTTCCCGGGACAGGGGATCCAGGGCTACACCTTC
abundance: few; j_gene: TRBJ2-2; d_gene: TRBD1; len: 15; v_gene: TRBV24-1; CDR3aa: CATGREGADTGELFF; CDR3nt: TGTGCCACCGGGCGCGAGGGGGCGGACACCGGGGAGCTGTTTTTT
abundance: few; j_gene: TRBJ2-1; d_gene: TRBD2; len: 17; v_gene: TRBV7-9; CDR3aa: CASSVGAGVSSYNEQFF; CDR3nt: TGTGCCAGCAGCGTAGGAGCGGGGGTGAGCTCCTACAATGAGCAGTTCTTC
abundance: many; j_gene: TRBJ2-2; d_gene: NA; len: 13; v_gene: TRBV16; CDR3aa: CASSRVSSGELFF; CDR3nt: TGTGCCAGCAGCCGGGTTTCATCCGGGGAGCTGTTTTTT
abundance: few; j_gene: TRBJ2-3; d_gene: TRBD1; len: 14; v_gene: TRBV5-6; CDR3aa: CASSAGQGRDTQYF; CDR3nt: TGTGCCAGCAGCGCGGGACAGGGAAGAGATACGCAGTATTTT
abundance: many; j_gene: TRBJ2-1; d_gene: TRBD2; len: 15; v_gene: TRBV20-1; CDR3aa: CSARRGLAGGNEQFF; CDR3nt: TGCAGTGCTAGGAGGGGACTAGCGGGGGGGAATGAGCAGTTCTTC